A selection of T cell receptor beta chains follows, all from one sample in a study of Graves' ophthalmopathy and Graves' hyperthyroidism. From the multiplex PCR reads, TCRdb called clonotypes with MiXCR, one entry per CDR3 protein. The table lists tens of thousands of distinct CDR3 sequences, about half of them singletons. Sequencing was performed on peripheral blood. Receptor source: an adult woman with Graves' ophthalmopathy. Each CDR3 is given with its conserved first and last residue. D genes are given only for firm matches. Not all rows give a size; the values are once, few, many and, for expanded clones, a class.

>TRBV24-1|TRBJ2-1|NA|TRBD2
TGTGCCACCAGTGACCTGGGACTAGAGGGAGACAATGAGCAGTTCTTC
CATSDLGLEGDNEQFF
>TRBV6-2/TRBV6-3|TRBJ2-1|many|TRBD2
TGTGCCAGCTCCTCGAGGGGTAGGAGCGGGAGGGCCGGGTCCTACAATGAGCAGTTCTTC
CASSSRGRSGRAGSYNEQFF
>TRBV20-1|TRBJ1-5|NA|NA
TGCAGTGCTAGTATCGGGGGGCGTGAGCATTTT
CSASIGGREHF
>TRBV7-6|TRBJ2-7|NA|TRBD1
TGTGCCAGCAGCCCCGGGACAGGGTTGTACGAGCAGTACTTC
CASSPGTGLYEQYF
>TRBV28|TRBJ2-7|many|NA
TGTGCCAGCAGTTTGTACCCCTACGAGCAGTACTTC
CASSLYPYEQYF
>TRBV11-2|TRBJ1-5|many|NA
TGTGCCAGCAGCCCGGGACACAGCAATCAGCCCCAGCATTTT
CASSPGHSNQPQHF
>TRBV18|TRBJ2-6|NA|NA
TGTGCCAGCTCGGAGGAGTCTGGGGCCAACGTCCTGACTTTC
CASSEESGANVLTF
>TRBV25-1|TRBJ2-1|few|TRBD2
TGTGCCAGCAGTGAATTGGGGCGGGGGGCTGAGCAGTTCTTC
CASSELGRGAEQFF
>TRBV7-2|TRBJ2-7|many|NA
TGTGCCAGCAGCCTTTTGGGACACGGCTACGAGCAGTACTTC
CASSLLGHGYEQYF
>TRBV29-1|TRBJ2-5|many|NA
TGCAGCGTGGCCGGGACTCGCAATCCAACGTACCAAGAGACCCAGTACTTC
CSVAGTRNPTYQETQYF
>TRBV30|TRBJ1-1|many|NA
TGTGCCTGGAATCGGGGGCAGAACACTGAAGCTTTCTTT
CAWNRGQNTEAFF
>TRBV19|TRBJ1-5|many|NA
TGTGCCAGTAAGGGCCAGGAGGGCAATCAGCCCCAGCATTTT
CASKGQEGNQPQHF
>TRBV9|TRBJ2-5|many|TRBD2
TGTGCCAGCAGCCCTCGCTCGGGACTAGCAGCAACACAAGAGACCCAGTACTTC
CASSPRSGLAATQETQYF
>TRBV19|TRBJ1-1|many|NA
TGTGCCAGTAGCCCAGAGTTCGGCACTGAAGCTTTCTTT
CASSPEFGTEAFF
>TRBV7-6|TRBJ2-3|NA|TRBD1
TGTGCCAGCAGCTTAACAGGGACAGGGACCCCATCTAGCACAGATACGCAGTATTTT
CASSLTGTGTPSSTDTQYF
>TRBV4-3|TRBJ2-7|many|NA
TGCGCCAGCAGCCTGGACCAGTCCTACGAGCAGTACTTC
CASSLDQSYEQYF
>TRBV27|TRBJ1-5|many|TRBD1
TGTGCCAGCAAGGGGACAGATAGCAATCAGCCCCAGCATTTT
CASKGTDSNQPQHF
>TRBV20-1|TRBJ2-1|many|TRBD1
TGCAGTGCTCCATCCCCGGACAGGGTACCCATCAATGAGCAGTTCTTC
CSAPSPDRVPINEQFF
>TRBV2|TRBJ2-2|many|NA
TGTGCCAGCAGGAACAGGGTGGGGGCCGGGGAGCTGTTTTTT
CASRNRVGAGELFF
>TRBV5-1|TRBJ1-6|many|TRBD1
TGCGCCAGCAGCCCCCACGGACAGGCTAACTCACCCCTCCACTTT
CASSPHGQANSPLHF
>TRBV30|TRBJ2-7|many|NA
TGTGCCTGGAGTGGTCAGGTCCACGAGCAGTACTTC
CAWSGQVHEQYF
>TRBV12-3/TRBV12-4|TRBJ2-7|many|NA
TGTGCCAGCAGTGTAGCTAAGGTACGGGAGAGCCTTCGCGAGCAGTACTTC
CASSVAKVRESLREQYF
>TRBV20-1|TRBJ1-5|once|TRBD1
TGCAGTGCTAGACAGGGGGCGAGCAATCAGCCCCAGCATTTT
CSARQGASNQPQHF
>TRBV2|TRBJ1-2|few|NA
TGTGCCAGCAGACCTATCAAGGCCGGGACAAATTTGGTTTTCTATGGCTACACCTTC
CASRPIKAGTNLVFYGYTF
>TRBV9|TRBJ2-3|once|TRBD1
TGTGCCAGCAGCGCCGGGACAGGGAACTCAGATACGCAGTATTTT
CASSAGTGNSDTQYF
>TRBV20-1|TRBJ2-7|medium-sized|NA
TGCAGTGCTTCCGGCGGCGAGCAGTACTTC
CSASGGEQYF
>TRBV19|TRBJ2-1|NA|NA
TGTGCCAGTAGTATCTATTTCATGGGCAAAGAGCAGTTCTTC
CASSIYFMGKEQFF
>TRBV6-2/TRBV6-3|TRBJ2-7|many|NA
TGTGCCAGCAGACGTAGCCGGGACTTGGGGAAGGAGCAGTACTTC
CASRRSRDLGKEQYF
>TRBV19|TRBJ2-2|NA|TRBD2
TGTGCCAGTATCCCGGGTAGCGGGAGGGCCAATGCCGGGGAGCTGTTTTTT
CASIPGSGRANAGELFF
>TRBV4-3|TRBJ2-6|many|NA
TGCGCCAGCAGCCAAGATGAAGGTACTGGGGCCAACGTCCTGACTTTC
CASSQDEGTGANVLTF
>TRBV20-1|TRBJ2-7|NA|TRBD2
TGCAGTGCTAGAGATCGACTAGCGGGAGAATACGAGCAGTACTTC
CSARDRLAGEYEQYF
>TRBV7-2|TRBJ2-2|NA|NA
TGTGCCAGCAGTTTTCTGGGGGCTAGCACCGGGGAGCTGTTTTTT
CASSFLGASTGELFF
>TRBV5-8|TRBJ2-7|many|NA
TGTGCCAGCAGCTTGATCTACGAGCAGTACTTC
CASSLIYEQYF
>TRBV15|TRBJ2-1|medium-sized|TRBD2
TGTGCCACCAGCAGAGAGGTAGCGGGTTTGGATGAGCAGTTCTTC
CATSREVAGLDEQFF
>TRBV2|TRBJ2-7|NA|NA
TGTGCCAGCCGGACCCTCTCCGGGAGCACCTACGAGCAGTACTTC
CASRTLSGSTYEQYF
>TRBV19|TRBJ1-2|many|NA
TGTGCCAGTAGTATAGCGACAGGCCACTATGGCTACACCTTC
CASSIATGHYGYTF
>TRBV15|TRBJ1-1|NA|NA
TGTGCCACCAGCAGAGATTTAAACACTGAAGCTTTCTTT
CATSRDLNTEAFF
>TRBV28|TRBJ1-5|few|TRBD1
TGTGCCAGCCGGAGACAGGGGGCGGGCAATCAGCCCCAGCATTTT
CASRRQGAGNQPQHF
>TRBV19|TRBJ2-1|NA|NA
TGTGCCAGTAGTATAGACAGGGTTGTTGAGCAGTTCTTC
CASSIDRVVEQFF
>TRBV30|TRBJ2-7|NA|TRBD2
TGTGCCTGGAGTCGCCTAGCGGGAGCCTACGAGCAGTACTTC
CAWSRLAGAYEQYF
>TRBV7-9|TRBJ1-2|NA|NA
TGTGCCAGCAGTCCCGGATTATTCAACTATGGCTACACCTTC
CASSPGLFNYGYTF
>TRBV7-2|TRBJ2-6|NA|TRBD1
TGTGCCAGCAGCCATTCAACAGGGGGCTCTGGGGCCAACGTCCTGACTTTC
CASSHSTGGSGANVLTF
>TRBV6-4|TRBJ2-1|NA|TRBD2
TGTGCCAGCAGTCGCGGGACTAGCGGGGGTGATGAGCAGTTCTTC
CASSRGTSGGDEQFF
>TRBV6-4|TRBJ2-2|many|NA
TGTGCCAGCAGTGACTCTAGCGGTAACACCGGGGAGCTGTTTTTT
CASSDSSGNTGELFF
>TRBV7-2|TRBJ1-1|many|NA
TGTGCCAGCAGCCCCACGGGGGGGAAAGCTTTCTTT
CASSPTGGKAFF
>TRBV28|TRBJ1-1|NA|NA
TGTGCCAGCAGTTTGAGTACTCACGACGGCATGAACTCTGAAGCTTTCTTT
CASSLSTHDGMNSEAFF
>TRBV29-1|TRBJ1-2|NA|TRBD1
TGCAGCGCCCGACCGGGACAGGGCATCTATGGCTACACCTTC
CSARPGQGIYGYTF
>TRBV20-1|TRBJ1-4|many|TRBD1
TGCAGTGGTATCCGGGACAGGGGGCTCGGTAGTGAAAAACTGTTTTTT
CSGIRDRGLGSEKLFF
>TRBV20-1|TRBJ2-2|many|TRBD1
TGCAGTGCTAGCCGGCAGGGGGCGAACACCGGGGAGCTGTTTTTT
CSASRQGANTGELFF
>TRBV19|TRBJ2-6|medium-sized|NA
TGTGCCAGTAGTGCCGAGGAGGGAGCCACCTCTGGGGCCAACGTCCTGACTTTC
CASSAEEGATSGANVLTF
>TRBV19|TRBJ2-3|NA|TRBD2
TGTGCCAGTATCCCGGGTAGCGGGAGGGCCAATGAGCAGTATTTT
CASIPGSGRANEQYF
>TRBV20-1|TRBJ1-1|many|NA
TGCAGTGCTAGAGGCATGGGCTGGGGGGACACTGAAGCTTTCTTT
CSARGMGWGDTEAFF
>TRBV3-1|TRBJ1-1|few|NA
TGTGCCAGCAGCCAAAAGGGGAACACTGAAGCTTTCTTT
CASSQKGNTEAFF
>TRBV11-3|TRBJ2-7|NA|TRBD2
TGTGCCAGCAGCCCGGGACTAGCGGGAGGGGACGAGCAGTACTTC
CASSPGLAGGDEQYF
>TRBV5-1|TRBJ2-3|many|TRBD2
TGCGCCAGCAGCTCCGGGACTAGCGCGGATACGCAGTATTTT
CASSSGTSADTQYF